The 30 T cell receptor beta chains reported below all come from one sample, sequenced in a study of blood T cell repertoires in COVID-19. The method was immunoSEQ multiplex PCR; TCRdb's version includes in-frame clones alone and lacks a portion of them. Altogether about 400,000 clones are present, more than 75% being singletons, with the ten largest covering roughly 3%. Material for sequencing was PBMCs or T cells enriched from blood (not recorded which). These receptors came from a woman aged 25-40 years who had recovered from COVID-19.

The rearrangement links TRBV14 to TRBJ2-1, with a tentative D call TRBD1 (6 bases). With 1 base removed from V and 11 bases from J, the gap between germline ends came to 9 bases. CDR1 is SGHDN, CDR2 FVKESK, per germline. The CDR3 has 12 amino acids. The CDR3 nucleotides are TGTGCCAGCAGCCAAGTCAGGGGCCAGCAGTTCTTC. Residues: CASSQVRGQQFF.

V usage is TRBV29-1 and J usage is TRBJ2-7, with 7 bases fitting TRBD1. V lost 4 bases and J lost 7; bases outside the gene matches: 16. Germline CDR1 SQVTM, CDR2 ANQGSEA. The CDR3 runs to 15 residues. CDR3 coding DNA: TGCAGCGTTGGTACTATCCGGGACAGACATTGGGAGCAGTACTTC. Translation gives CSVGTIRDRHWEQYF.

The chain uses TRBV20-1 and TRBJ2-1; D not resolved. Trimming removed 6 bases at V and 4 bases at J, with 7 bases between. The germline V gene has CDR1 DFQATT and CDR2 SNEGSKA (reference sequence). The CDR3 length is 11 residues. CDR3 nucleotide sequence: TGCAGTGCGACTCTTTACAATGAGCAGTTCTTC. It is translated as CSATLYNEQFF.

The V gene is TRBV7-9, the J gene TRBJ1-5, with D uncertain. This CDR3 is 13 amino acids long. Germline CDR1 reads SEHNR; CDR2 reads FQNEAQ (reference sequence). Trimming shortened V by 5 bases and J by 7 bases, and 12 bases separated the two germline ends. CDR3 in amino acids: CASSPEGRQPQHF. CDR3 sequence (DNA): TGTGCCAGCAGCCCCGAGGGTAGGCAGCCCCAGCATTTT.

The rearrangement joins TRBV2 to TRBJ1-2; TRBD1 aligns across 9 bases. V lost 10 bases to trimming and J lost 4 bases; unmatched junction nucleotides: 13. The CDR3 consists of 15 residues. The germline CDR1 and CDR2 sequences are SNHLY and FYNNEI. CDR3 amino acids: CATSTGTGYPYGYTF. In DNA, the CDR3 is TGTGCCACATCGACCGGGACAGGGTATCCCTATGGCTACACCTTC.

The chain's CDR3 is CASSESPGTGSSGYTF. Written as DNA, the CDR3 is TGTGCCAGCAGTGAAAGCCCCGGGACAGGGTCTAGTGGCTACACCTTC. V and J are TRBV6-1 and TRBJ1-2; 9 bases agree with TRBD1. Germline lookup yields CDR1 MNHNS and CDR2 SASEGT. J was trimmed by 7 bases and V by 2 bases; bases with no gene match: 11. The CDR3 runs 16 residues.

The chain is built from TRBV15 and TRBJ1-2; 8 bases line up with TRBD1. Losses at the gene ends were 0 bases for V and 8 bases for J; bases not matched to a gene: 5. This CDR3 contains 14 residues. The germline gives CDR1 LNHNV, CDR2 YYDKDF (reference sequence). The CDR3 sequence: CATSRDQGAKGYTF. As DNA, the CDR3 is TGTGCCACCAGCAGAGATCAGGGGGCGAAGGGCTACACCTTC.

Turning to this clone: Other DNA variants within this sample encode the same CDR3. The rearrangement joins TRBV6-5 to TRBJ2-7; 11 nucleotides line up with TRBD2. The CDR3 runs 15 residues. V was clipped by 2 bases and J by 0 bases; unmatched bases: 0. The germline CDR1 and CDR2 sequences are MNHEY and SVGAGI. In DNA form, the CDR3 reads TGTGCCAGCAGTTACGGGACTAGCGGCTCCTACGAGCAGTACTTC. Its translation is CASSYGTSGSYEQYF.

The J gene is TRBJ1-2, the V gene TRBV3-1 (or the pseudogene TRBV3-2); D uncertain. Per the germline V gene, CDR1 is LGHDT and CDR2 is YNNKEL (reference sequence). V shed 0 bases and J shed 5 bases, with 4 bases lying between them. This CDR3 spans 12 amino acids. The CDR3 DNA reads TGTGCCAGCAGCCAAGAACTTTATGGCTACACCTTC. This sequence encodes CASSQELYGYTF.

The V gene is TRBV5-1, the J gene TRBJ2-6; D is unclear. V was clipped by 0 bases and J by 4 bases, with 17 bases between them. The germline V gene has CDR1 SGHRS and CDR2 YFSETQ. The CDR3 spans 18 residues. The CDR3, as DNA: TGCGCCAGCAGCTTGGTGGGCCCTGTCGTTCGGGGGGCCAACGTCCTGACTTTC. This encodes CASSLVGPVVRGANVLTF.

The CDR3 loop reads CATFQVQGKSPLHF. For the CDR3, the DNA is TGTGCCACCTTTCAGGTACAGGGGAAATCACCCCTCCACTTT. The chain joins TRBV28 to TRBJ1-6; TRBD1 matches at 7 bases. Germline V lookup: CDR1 MDHEN, CDR2 SYDVKM. The CDR3 is 14 residues long. The ends lost 10 bases at V and 10 bases at J; junction bases unmatched: 13. Based on the CDR3 plus reference TRBV28 and TRBJ1-6, the full variable domain is DVKVTQSSRYLVKRTGEKVFLECVQDMDHENMFWYRQDPGLGLRLIYFSYDVKMKEKGDIPEGYSVSREKKERFSLILESASTNQTSMYLCATFQVQGKSPLHFGNGTRLTVT.

The rearrangement joins TRBV27 to TRBJ2-1; 9 nucleotides match TRBD2. From germline, CDR1 is MNHEY and CDR2 SMNVEV (reference sequence). The CDR3 loop spans 13 amino acids. V shed 7 bases, J shed 10 bases, and the junction held 8 bases outside the gene matches. The CDR3 is CASKWREGEEQFF. For the CDR3, the DNA is TGTGCCAGCAAGTGGCGGGAGGGCGAGGAGCAGTTCTTC.

The rearrangement joins TRBV9 to TRBJ2-7; TRBD2 aligns across 7 bases. After removal of 4 bases from V and 0 bases from J, the junction contained 7 bases not matched to a gene. The CDR3 consists of 15 residues. The germline V gene encodes CDR1 SGDLS and CDR2 YYNGEE. The CDR3 region is CASSPTAGRSYEQYF. The DNA of the CDR3 is TGTGCCAGCAGCCCTACAGCGGGGCGCTCCTACGAGCAGTACTTC.

The rearrangement links TRBV28 to TRBJ2-7, with 9 bases that match TRBD2. The V segment lost 2 bases and the J segment 4 bases; nucleotides outside the gene matches: 9. The CDR3 loop spans 16 amino acids. The germline gives CDR1 MDHEN, CDR2 SYDVKM. The CDR3 DNA reads as TGTGCCAGCAGTTTAAGGCCCCCGGGACTAGCTTACGAGCAGTACTTC. It translates to CASSLRPPGLAYEQYF.

J is TRBJ2-7 and V is TRBV12-3 or TRBV12-4; possible D gene TRBD2, 5 bases. V lost 3 bases and J lost 5, with 8 bases in between. The CDR3 has 12 residues. This CDR3 is CASSFYGNEQYF. The DNA for the CDR3 is TGTGCCAGCAGTTTTTACGGGAACGAGCAGTACTTC.

CDR3 DNA: TGTGCTAGTGGTAAACCGGGACACCAGAGCTCCTACGAGCAGTACTTC. Amino acid sequence: CASGKPGHQSSYEQYF. This sequence joins TRBV12-5 and TRBJ2-7, with D tentatively TRBD1 (6 bases). V dropped 5 bases and J dropped 0 bases, with 17 bases sitting between them. This CDR3 region has 16 residues. Germline assignment: CDR1 LGHNT and CDR2 FRNRAP. Based on the CDR3 plus reference TRBV12-5 and TRBJ2-7, the full variable domain is DARVTQTPRHKVTEMGQEVTMRCQPILGHNTVFWYRQTMMQGLELLAYFRNRAPLDDSGMPKDRFSAEMPDATLATLKIQPSEPRDSAVYFCASGKPGHQSSYEQYFGPGTRLTVT.

This chain links TRBV5-5 with TRBJ2-2, with D possibly TRBD2 on 6 matching bases. The CDR3 is made up of 17 amino acids. Germline-derived CDR1 and CDR2 are SGHKS and YYEKEE (reference sequence). The V end lost 4 bases, the J end lost 6 bases, and 22 bases lay between the germline ends. The DNA for the CDR3 is TGTGCCAGCAGCCGTACGGCCGCAGGGAGGTTTTCCGGGGAGCTGTTTTTT. This codes for CASSRTAAGRFSGELFF.

The chain combines TRBV6-1 with TRBJ2-1, with a weak D call TRBD1 (5 bases). The V end lost 2 bases, the J end lost 2 bases, and 13 bases lay between the germline ends. This CDR3 is built from 16 residues. Germline-derived CDR1 and CDR2 are MNHNS and SASEGT. The CDR3 DNA sequence: TGTGCCAGCAGTGAAAGCGCCCGCAGGGCCTACAATGAGCAGTTCTTC. Translated: CASSESARRAYNEQFF.

This chain uses TRBV2 with TRBJ2-3; no reliable D call. Germline loops: CDR1 SNHLY, CDR2 FYNNEI. This CDR3 contains 12 residues. V was pared by 2 bases and J by 6 bases, with 6 bases between. In nucleotides, the CDR3 is TGTGCCAGCAGTGAACTAGAGGATACGCAGTATTTT. Protein product: CASSELEDTQYF.

The chain has TRBV6-5 and TRBJ2-7, with TRBD2 identical over 7 bases. J gave up 6 bases and V 8 bases, and 13 bases lay outside the gene matches. Per the germline V gene, CDR1 is MNHEY and CDR2 is SVGAGI. This CDR3 is 14 amino acids long. The chain's CDR3 is CASGEGLARFEQYF. The CDR3 nucleotides read TGTGCCAGCGGGGAGGGGCTAGCCCGCTTCGAGCAGTACTTC.

V is TRBV6-2 or TRBV6-3 and J is TRBJ1-4, with 9 positions matching TRBD1. Germline assignment: CDR1 MNHEY and CDR2 SVGEGT. Unmatched junction bases numbered 9, after V lost 5 bases and J lost 8 bases. This CDR3 spans 15 amino acids. The CDR3 DNA follows: TGTGCCAGCAGTCCGCCGGGACAGGGCTGGGAAAAACTGTTTTTT. Its translation is CASSPPGQGWEKLFF.

The V call is TRBV2, the J call TRBJ1-2, with no clear D. This CDR3 region has 12 residues. CDR1 is SNHLY, CDR2 FYNNEI, per germline. Deletions cut 7 bases from V and 2 bases from J, with 8 bases between. The DNA for the CDR3 is TGTGCCAGCATAGCCGAAAACTATGGCTACACCTTC. Its translation is CASIAENYGYTF.

The chain uses TRBV7-2 and TRBJ2-7; 7 bases match TRBD2. The CDR3 contains 16 residues. With 6 bases clipped from V and 3 bases from J, the junction kept 14 bases outside the gene matches. Per germline, CDR1 SGHTA and CDR2 FQGNSA. The CDR3 coding sequence is TGTGCCAGCAGTCCAGGGAGTAGCGGGCCGATCTACGAGCAGTACTTC. Protein sequence: CASSPGSSGPIYEQYF.

This clone was seen a few times. The chain is built from TRBV30 and TRBJ1-1; 8 nucleotides match TRBD1. The CDR3 loop spans 14 amino acids. The trim removed 0 bases at V and 5 bases at J, leaving 5 bases unmatched. Germline assignment: CDR1 GTSNPN and CDR2 SVGIG (reference sequence). The CDR3: CAWSVLDRGTEAFF. The DNA of the CDR3 is TGTGCCTGGAGTGTATTAGACAGGGGAACTGAAGCTTTCTTT.

Here the CDR3 reads CAISESSVGQGSIQETQYF. The DNA of the CDR3 is TGTGCCATCAGTGAGTCCTCAGTCGGACAGGGTTCTATCCAAGAGACCCAGTACTTC. The chain carries TRBV10-3 and TRBJ2-5, with 8 bases lining up with TRBD1. J gave up 1 base and V 0 bases, and 13 bases lay outside the gene matches. The germline CDR1 and CDR2 sequences are ENHRY and SYGVKD. The CDR3 is made up of 19 amino acids.

The rearrangement links TRBV20-1 to TRBJ1-2, with D possibly matching TRBD1 (5 bases). This CDR3 has 11 amino acids. V lost 5 bases, J lost 5 bases, and 9 bases lay in between. CDR1 and CDR2 (germline): DFQATT, SNEGSKA (reference sequence). CDR3 in amino acids: CSASDRYGYTF. DNA of the CDR3: TGCAGTGCTTCCGACAGATATGGCTACACCTTC.

The V and J genes are TRBV23-1 and TRBJ2-6; D gene unclear. TRBV23-1 is classed as an ORF, of uncertain function. This CDR3 is 13 amino acids long. The ends were cut back, 5 bases at V and 3 bases at J, with 5 bases in the middle. CDR3 protein: CASSLIGANVLTF. In DNA form, the CDR3 reads TGCGCCAGCAGTTTAATTGGGGCCAACGTCCTGACTTTC.

In this sample, this clone turned up once. The chain has TRBV10-3 and TRBJ1-1; TRBD1 is a possible D gene (5 bases). The germline V and J ends were trimmed by 6 bases and 6 bases, with 14 bases remaining between them. Germline loops: CDR1 ENHRY, CDR2 SYGVKD. This CDR3 has 13 amino acids. Here the CDR3 DNA reads TGTGCCATCAGGGGCGGGGACGGCGCTGAAGCTTTCTTT. Its translation: CAIRGGDGAEAFF.

V and J are TRBV28 and TRBJ1-5; TRBD1 might be the D (5 bases). V gave up 3 bases and J gave up 13 bases, with 13 bases separating them. Germline-derived CDR1 and CDR2 are MDHEN and SYDVKM. The CDR3 contains 12 residues. CDR3 sequence reads: CASSFGDSRQHF. CDR3 coding DNA: TGTGCCAGCAGTTTTGGGGACTCTAGGCAGCATTTT.

This clone came up a few times. CDR3 amino acids: CASSFTTGGTEAFF. For the CDR3, the DNA is TGTGCCAGCAGTTTCACGACAGGGGGCACTGAAGCTTTCTTT. The rearrangement uses TRBV7-2 and TRBJ1-1; 9 bases agree with TRBD1. The CDR3 has 14 amino acids. Losses at the gene ends were 6 bases for V and 4 bases for J; bases not matched to a gene: 6. CDR1 and CDR2 from the germline V gene are SGHTA and FQGNSA.